One and the same sample provided the 22 T cell receptor beta chains below, sequenced in a study of regulatory T cells in long-lasting Graves disease. Time point of the sample: newly diagnosed GD, antithyroid drugs for less than 3 months. Scientists built the TCR library using RNA that was extracted from PBMCs. Sequencing libraries for TCR beta were prepared with iRepertoire HTBI primers and Arm-PCR of CDR3 regions. MiXCR was run by TCRdb on the multiplex PCR reads, yielding one entry per CDR3 protein. Altogether hundreds of thousands of distinct CDR3 sequences are present, 15% to 20% being singletons, with the ten largest covering 15% to 20%. This sample was shared with a second study, whose subject was T cells in Graves' hyperthyroidism and ophthalmopathy.

Sequenced here: peripheral blood mononuclear cells (PBMCs), sampled at new diagnosis, from a patient treated with antithyroid drugs. The receptors originated from a woman younger than 45 with Graves disease.

Many counts were recorded for this clonotype. The chain joins TRBV28 to TRBJ1-2; D remains ambiguous. V shed 5 bases and J shed 4 bases, with 8 bases lying between them. Germline CDR1 reads MDHEN; CDR2 reads SYDVKM. The CDR3 totals 12 residues. CDR3 sequence: CASSPARYGYTF. The DNA for the CDR3 is TGTGCCAGCAGTCCCGCCCGCTATGGCTACACCTTC.

At least ten counts were recorded for this clonotype. This chain uses TRBV11-2 with TRBJ1-1; D is unclear. CDR1 and CDR2 from the germline V gene are SGHAT and FQNNGV. V gave up 7 bases and J gave up 0 bases, with 24 bases separating them. This CDR3 region has 18 residues. CDR3 nucleotides: TGTGCCAGCAAGGACCCGTCCCGGGCGCCAGAACTGAACACTGAAGCTTTCTTT. Its protein product is CASKDPSRAPELNTEAFF.

This chain connects TRBV6-1 to TRBJ2-3; no firm D call. CDR1 and CDR2 from the germline V gene are MNHNS and SASEGT. Trimming pared 8 bases from V and 4 bases from J, leaving 7 bases between. This CDR3 comprises 11 residues. CDR3 sequence: CASWEPDTQYF. DNA of the CDR3: TGTGCCAGCTGGGAACCAGATACGCAGTATTTT.

This clonotype has a count of ten or more. The chain recombines TRBV28 with TRBJ2-1, with D hard to call. CDR1 and CDR2 (germline): MDHEN, SYDVKM. The ends were cut back, 6 bases at V and 0 bases at J, with 15 bases in the middle. There are 16 residues in the CDR3. The CDR3 region has the DNA TGTGCCAGCAGCAGTGGCGGTTCAAGCTCCTACAATGAGCAGTTCTTC. It is translated as CASSSGGSSSYNEQFF.

This clonotype has more than one count but fewer than ten. The chain links TRBV5-1 to TRBJ2-3; a possible D gene is TRBD2 (5 bases). Germline V gene data show CDR1 as SGHRS and CDR2 as YFSETQ. The CDR3 length is 16 residues. The V and J ends lost 0 bases and 2 bases respectively, with 13 bases between them. The CDR3 is CASSLASLAITDTQYF. In DNA, the CDR3 is TGCGCCAGCAGCTTGGCCTCTCTAGCTATCACAGATACGCAGTATTTT.

J is TRBJ2-7 and V is TRBV12-3 or TRBV12-4; 8 bases line up with TRBD2. The CDR3 length is 15 residues. V gave up 8 bases and J gave up 5 bases; unmatched junction bases: 14. In DNA form, the CDR3 reads TGTGCCAGCCGAGGGACTAGTGGTATTTCCAACGAGCAGTACTTC. Its protein product is CASRGTSGISNEQYF.

The sample holds a few counts of this clonotype. The chain recombines TRBV29-1 with TRBJ2-1, with D perhaps matching TRBD1 or TRBD2 (5 bases each). The CDR3 sequence is 15 residues long. V was cut by 2 bases and J by 8 bases, with 19 bases left in between. Per the germline V gene, CDR1 is SQVTM and CDR2 is ANQGSEA. The CDR3 here is CSVEFLGTPADEQFF. CDR3 coding DNA: TGCAGCGTTGAATTTCTAGGGACCCCGGCCGATGAGCAGTTCTTC.

Comments on this clonotype: A read error may be the cause here, since a much bigger clone is one base away. The V and J genes are TRBV20-1 and TRBJ2-1; 9 nucleotides agree with TRBD2. Germline-derived CDR1 and CDR2 are DFQATT and SNEGSKA (reference sequence). Trimming cost V 3 bases and J 7 bases; bases outside gene matches: 4. The CDR3 sequence is 13 residues long. The CDR3 is CSASGTSRNEQFF. In nucleotides, the CDR3 is TGCAGTGCTAGCGGGACTAGCAGAAATGAGCAGTTCTTC.

Turning to this clonotype: This may stem from a read error, because a much larger clone lies one nucleotide away. CDR3 DNA sequence: TGTGCCAGGAGGGGAAACACCATATATTTT. Translation gives CARRGNTIYF. The V and J genes are TRBV7-9 and TRBJ1-3, with D uncertain. CDR3 size: 10 residues. Trimming took 9 bases from V and 4 from J, leaving 4 bases between them. CDR1 is SEHNR and CDR2 is FQNEAQ in the germline V gene (reference sequence).

This clonotype was counted at least ten times. The chain links TRBV6-2 or TRBV6-3 to TRBJ1-1; D call uncertain. V lost 5 bases, J lost 4 bases, and 14 bases lay in between. The germline V gene encodes CDR1 MNHEY and CDR2 SVGEGT. This CDR3 spans 14 amino acids. CDR3 sequence: CASSRSVGGTEAFF. In DNA form, the CDR3 reads TGTGCCAGCAGTAGATCGGTGGGAGGCACTGAAGCTTTCTTT.

The table lists this clonotype with many counts. The J gene is TRBJ2-1, the V gene TRBV28, with D maybe TRBD2 (5 bases). The ends were cut back, 6 bases at V and 1 base at J, with 13 bases in the middle. Germline CDR1 reads MDHEN; CDR2 reads SYDVKM. This CDR3 has 15 residues. This CDR3 reads CASSAFSASYNEQFF. As DNA, the CDR3 is TGTGCCAGCAGCGCCTTTAGCGCGTCCTACAATGAGCAGTTCTTC.

This clonotype was counted only a few times. The chain combines TRBV6-1 with TRBJ1-2, with D possibly being TRBD1 (5 bases). The V end lost 6 bases, the J end lost 4 bases, and 12 bases lay between the germline ends. The germline gives CDR1 MNHNS, CDR2 SASEGT. The CDR3 covers 13 residues. The CDR3 loop reads CASRSTETYGYTF. The CDR3, as DNA: TGTGCCAGCAGATCGACAGAAACCTATGGCTACACCTTC.

A few counts support this clonotype. The chain is built from TRBV6-5 and TRBJ1-1; tentatively, D is TRBD1 (6 bases). The CDR3 has 16 amino acids. Between the trimmed V and J ends, which lost 3 bases and 4 bases, there was a span of 18 bases. CDR1 MNHEY and CDR2 SVGAGI come from the germline V gene. The chain's CDR3 is CASSYSTGRSSTEAFF. CDR3 nucleotides: TGTGCCAGCAGTTATTCAACAGGGAGGTCGAGCACTGAAGCTTTCTTT.

This clonotype appeared many times. The V gene is TRBV12-3 or TRBV12-4, the J gene TRBJ1-5, with D possibly being TRBD1 (5 bases). The length of the CDR3 is 11 residues. V was cut by 2 bases and J by 9 bases, with 5 bases left in between. The CDR3, as DNA: TGTGCCAGCAGTTTAACAGGGCCCCAGCATTTT. Protein product: CASSLTGPQHF.

Written as DNA, the CDR3 is TGTGCCAGCAGAGCGGGGGGGGTCTACGAGCAGTACTTC. Its translation is CASRAGGVYEQYF. This chain links TRBV12-3 or TRBV12-4 with TRBJ2-7; 10 bases map to TRBD2. The CDR3 runs to 13 residues. Germline trimming cut 6 bases from V and 3 bases from J; bases unmatched to any gene: 2.

There are many counts of this clonotype. The V and J genes are TRBV20-1 and TRBJ2-7; D may be TRBD2 (6 bases). From germline, CDR1 is DFQATT and CDR2 SNEGSKA (reference sequence). The length of the CDR3 is 12 residues. The CDR3 sequence is CIGTPSSYEQYF. CDR3 nucleotide sequence: TGCATCGGGACTCCTAGCTCCTACGAGCAGTACTTC.

This clonotype was picked up a small number of times. The V and J genes are TRBV27 and TRBJ1-5; no clear D. This CDR3 has 15 residues. With 1 base removed from V and 2 bases from J, the gap between germline ends came to 9 bases. The V gene's germline CDR1 is MNHEY and CDR2 SMNVEV (reference sequence). CDR3 bases: TGTGCCAGCAGTTTATTTGGGATGGGCAATCAGCCCCAGCATTTT. Its translation is CASSLFGMGNQPQHF.

This clonotype was detected a few times. The J gene is TRBJ2-6, the V gene TRBV28; 13 nucleotides match TRBD2. Germline trimming cut 2 bases from V and 2 bases from J; bases unmatched to any gene: 3. The CDR3 extends over 18 amino acids. Germline CDR1 is MDHEN and CDR2 is SYDVKM. CDR3 in amino acids: CASSLGLAGETGANVLTF. DNA of the CDR3: TGTGCCAGCAGTTTAGGACTAGCGGGGGAAACTGGGGCCAACGTCCTGACTTTC. Using reference TRBV28 and TRBJ2-6 for the parts outside the CDR3, the full variable domain is DVKVTQSSRYLVKRTGEKVFLECVQDMDHENMFWYRQDPGLGLRLIYFSYDVKMKEKGDIPEGYSVSREKKERFSLILESASTNQTSMYLCASSLGLAGETGANVLTFGAGSRLTVL.

In its sample, this clonotype was seen many times. V and J are TRBV5-1 and TRBJ2-7; either TRBD1 or TRBD2 may fit D (5 bases each). The CDR3 runs 15 residues. V lost 0 bases and J 5 bases, leaving 15 bases between the germline ends. CDR1 is SGHRS and CDR2 is YFSETQ in the germline V gene. CDR3 sequence reads: CASSLGQALGDEQYF. The CDR3 DNA reads TGCGCCAGCAGCTTGGGTCAGGCCCTGGGGGACGAGCAGTACTTC.

Comment on this clonotype: This may stem from a read error, because a much larger clone lies one nucleotide away. The chain recombines TRBV5-6 with TRBJ1-1; 8 bases agree with TRBD1. V shed 3 bases and J 9 bases; nucleotides not matched to a gene: 1. Germline V gene data show CDR1 as SGHDT and CDR2 as YYEEEE. The CDR3 length is 11 residues. The CDR3 region is CASSWTGQAFF. The CDR3 coding sequence is TGTGCCAGCAGCTGGACAGGGCAAGCTTTCTTT. Looking up the rest from reference TRBV5-6 and TRBJ1-1 gives the full variable domain: DAGVTQSPTHLIKTRGQQVTLRCSPKSGHDTVSWYQQALGQGPQFIFQYYEEEERQRGNFPDRFSGHQFPNYSSELNVNALLLGDSALYLCASSWTGQAFFGQGTRLTVV.

This clonotype was counted between two and nine times. V gene TRBV5-1 combines with J gene TRBJ2-2; no definite D call. Germline CDR1 is SGHRS and CDR2 is YFSETQ. Trimming cost V 5 bases and J 1 base, with 6 bases left between them. The CDR3 spans 13 residues. The CDR3 here is CASRLRNTGELFF. The CDR3 region has the DNA TGCGCCAGCAGGTTGAGGAACACCGGGGAGCTGTTTTTT.

The table lists this clonotype with a few counts. The chain is built from TRBV6-1 and TRBJ2-7; 10 positions match TRBD1. The V gene end was trimmed by 3 bases and the J gene end by 2 bases; junction bases not matched to a gene: 10. The CDR3 covers 17 residues. CDR1 is MNHNS and CDR2 is SASEGT in the germline V gene. In DNA, the CDR3 is TGTGCCAGCAGTGATACGAAGGTGGGACAGGGGACCTACGAGCAGTACTTC. Its translation: CASSDTKVGQGTYEQYF.